This section outlines one T cell receptor beta chain sequence together with its context. The data are from a study of T-cell memory formation after mild COVID-19. One entry per CDR3 protein, called by TCRdb with MiXCR from the 5' RACE reads. The sample holds more than 300,000 distinct CDR3 sequences, roughly 15% seen once. Germline CDR1 reads MNHNY; CDR2 reads SVGAGI (reference sequence). The CDR3 runs to 10 residues. Between the trimmed V and J ends, which lost 8 bases and 2 bases, there was a span of 4 bases. J is TRBJ2-7 and V is TRBV6-6, with unresolved D. The receptor was isolated from a man between 18 and 35 years old who had mild COVID-19 (a few samples of this study predate the infection). Cell type and time point are not known. The sequenced sample consisted of PBMCs or a T cell subset sorted from them (not recorded which). CDR3 coding DNA: TGTGCCAGCGGACCCTACGAGCAGTACTTC. It yields the protein CASGPYEQYF.